The rows below give T cell receptor beta chains drawn from one sample of a study of blood T cells in healthy people across ages. One entry per CDR3 protein results from TCRdb running MiXCR on the 5' RACE reads. The repertoire holds around 850,000 distinct CDR3 sequences, with under 40% as singletons. The sample was blood. These receptors were taken from a man aged 18 to 30 in good health. Both conserved end residues are part of each CDR3. Each record gives: D gene, clone size, J gene, V gene, CDR3 DNA, CDR3 protein. A D gene is named only where the DNA matches it firmly. Rows give clone size only sometimes, using once, few, many, or a class for an expanded clone.

D: -
size: -
J: TRBJ2-4
V: TRBV16
DNA: TGTGCCAGCATCCTTTTCGGTCGCCTCGACAATGAGCAGTACTTC
CDR3: CASILFGRLDNEQYF

D: -
size: -
J: TRBJ2-1
V: TRBV29-1
DNA: TGCAGCGTTGAGGAGGGGGGAGAGACCCAGTTCTTC
CDR3: CSVEEGGETQFF

D: -
size: once
J: TRBJ2-2
V: TRBV12-3/TRBV12-4
DNA: TGTGCCAGCAGTTTTTCCGTAGCAATGGACACCGGGGAGCTGTTTTTT
CDR3: CASSFSVAMDTGELFF

D: TRBD1
size: few
J: TRBJ2-7
V: TRBV20-1
DNA: TGCAGTGCTACGACGGCGGACAGGGTTTACCACGAGCAGTACTTC
CDR3: CSATTADRVYHEQYF

D: TRBD1
size: few
J: TRBJ2-7
V: TRBV30
DNA: TGTGCCTGGAGTTCAATAGGGACAGGGAATGAGCAGTACTTC
CDR3: CAWSSIGTGNEQYF

D: -
size: -
J: TRBJ1-5
V: TRBV5-4
DNA: TGTGCCAGCAGCTTGTCCGGGGGCGCGAATAGCAATCAGCCCCAGCATTTT
CDR3: CASSLSGGANSNQPQHF

D: TRBD1
size: -
J: TRBJ1-6
V: TRBV20-1
DNA: TGCAGTGCTAGAGATCTAAGCAGGGGGAAATCCTATAATTCACCCCTCCACTTT
CDR3: CSARDLSRGKSYNSPLHF

D: -
size: -
J: TRBJ2-7
V: TRBV12-3/TRBV12-4
DNA: TGTGCCAGCAGTTTGATAAGGAATGAGCAGTACTTC
CDR3: CASSLIRNEQYF

D: -
size: -
J: TRBJ1-2
V: TRBV28
DNA: TGTGCCAGCAGTTTCGGGGACGGGAACTGTGGCTACACCTTC
CDR3: CASSFGDGNCGYTF

D: -
size: -
J: TRBJ2-1
V: TRBV7-2
DNA: TGTGCCAGCAGCTTTGACCGTGGTCAGGAGACCCAGTTCTTC
CDR3: CASSFDRGQETQFF

D: -
size: -
J: TRBJ1-2
V: TRBV5-6
DNA: TGTGCCAGCAACTTGGGAGGATATGGCTACACCTTC
CDR3: CASNLGGYGYTF

D: TRBD1
size: once
J: TRBJ1-5
V: TRBV20-1
DNA: TGCAGTGCTAGAAACTGGGACAGGGGGAATCAGCCCCAGCATTTT
CDR3: CSARNWDRGNQPQHF

D: -
size: -
J: TRBJ2-7
V: TRBV4-3
DNA: TGCGCCAGCAGCCAAGATGACAGCCACGACGAGCAGTACTTC
CDR3: CASSQDDSHDEQYF

D: TRBD1
size: many
J: TRBJ2-1
V: TRBV4-3
DNA: TGCGCCAGCAGCCAATTATACAGGGGAAGGTCCTACAATGAGCAGTTCTTC
CDR3: CASSQLYRGRSYNEQFF

D: -
size: -
J: TRBJ1-2
V: TRBV6-6
DNA: TGTGCCAGCAGTTACGATGACCGACCTAACTATGGCTACACCTTC
CDR3: CASSYDDRPNYGYTF

D: -
size: -
J: TRBJ2-1
V: TRBV9
DNA: TGTGCCAGCAGCCCTCCCCGACCCAATGAGCAGTTCTTC
CDR3: CASSPPRPNEQFF

D: TRBD2
size: -
J: TRBJ2-7
V: TRBV19
DNA: TGTGCCACCTCAGCGGGAGGGATTCTGTCCGAGCAGTACTTC
CDR3: CATSAGGILSEQYF

D: TRBD2
size: few
J: TRBJ2-2
V: TRBV20-1
DNA: TGCAGTGCTAGGGGGGGGACGAACACCGGGGAGCTGTTTTTT
CDR3: CSARGGTNTGELFF

D: TRBD1
size: -
J: TRBJ1-1
V: TRBV5-1
DNA: TGCGCCAGCAGCCGGGGACAGGGAGAAGGAACTGAAGCTTTCTTT
CDR3: CASSRGQGEGTEAFF

D: -
size: -
J: TRBJ1-2
V: TRBV3-1
DNA: TGTGCCAGCAGCCAAGAGGGGGTTGGAGGCTGCACCTTC
CDR3: CASSQEGVGGCTF

D: TRBD1
size: few
J: TRBJ1-5
V: TRBV4-2
DNA: TGTGCCAGCAGCCACCCCCTGAAGGGTCCTCGTAGGGTGACAGGGCCTCAGGGGCCCCAGCATTTT
CDR3: CASSHPLKGPRRVTGPQGPQHF

D: TRBD1
size: -
J: TRBJ2-5
V: TRBV2
DNA: TGTGCCAGCAGTGATCCCGGGACAGGGGAAGGGACCCAGTACTTC
CDR3: CASSDPGTGEGTQYF

D: TRBD2
size: -
J: TRBJ2-3
V: TRBV12-3/TRBV12-4
DNA: TGTGCCAGCAGTTATCGGACTAGCGGTGGCGTTAGCACAGATACGCAGTATTTT
CDR3: CASSYRTSGGVSTDTQYF

D: TRBD1
size: -
J: TRBJ1-2
V: TRBV6-5
DNA: TGTGCCAGCAGCAAGGGACAGGGTAGCAAGTATGGCTACACCTTC
CDR3: CASSKGQGSKYGYTF

D: -
size: -
J: TRBJ1-4
V: TRBV7-2
DNA: TGTGCCAGCAGCCCCTCCCCGGGGGCAACTAGTGAAAAACTGTTTTTT
CDR3: CASSPSPGATSEKLFF

D: -
size: many
J: TRBJ2-1
V: TRBV2
DNA: TGTGCCAGCCTACTCGATTACAATGAGCAGTTCTTC
CDR3: CASLLDYNEQFF

D: -
size: many
J: TRBJ2-7
V: TRBV6-5
DNA: TGTGCCAGCAGGCCGACAGTCTCCTACGAGCAGTACTTC
CDR3: CASRPTVSYEQYF

D: -
size: -
J: TRBJ2-3
V: TRBV5-6
DNA: TGTGCCAGCAGCTCAGGGAGGACTAGCACAGATACGCAGTATTTT
CDR3: CASSSGRTSTDTQYF

D: TRBD1
size: -
J: TRBJ2-5
V: TRBV7-9
DNA: TGTGCCAGTTACCGGACAGGGGTTGACCAAGAGACCCAGTACTTC
CDR3: CASYRTGVDQETQYF

D: -
size: few
J: TRBJ1-5
V: TRBV10-3
DNA: TGTGCCATCAGCCGGGACACCTATCAGCCCCAGCATTTT
CDR3: CAISRDTYQPQHF

D: TRBD2
size: -
J: TRBJ2-1
V: TRBV20-1
DNA: TGCAGTGCTCGCGGGCCTAGCGGGGCTAGTGAGCAGTTCTTC
CDR3: CSARGPSGASEQFF

D: -
size: -
J: TRBJ1-1
V: TRBV27
DNA: TGTGCCAGCAGTCCCCGAGTACGGACTGAAGCTTTCTTT
CDR3: CASSPRVRTEAFF

D: -
size: -
J: TRBJ1-1
V: TRBV30
DNA: TGTGCCTGGGGGGACCGGGACCTTGAAGCTTTCTTT
CDR3: CAWGDRDLEAFF

D: -
size: few
J: TRBJ2-1
V: TRBV20-1
DNA: TGCAGTGCTAGCCAAGGTCGCTTGGGCTACAATGAGCAGTTCTTC
CDR3: CSASQGRLGYNEQFF

D: -
size: few
J: TRBJ1-2
V: TRBV4-3
DNA: TGCGCCAGCAGCCAAGGAACACGACGGGTCAACTATGGCTACACCTTC
CDR3: CASSQGTRRVNYGYTF

D: TRBD2
size: -
J: TRBJ2-1
V: TRBV5-1
DNA: TGCGCCAGTAGCGGGGGAGAGACCCAGTTCTTC
CDR3: CASSGGETQFF

D: -
size: few
J: TRBJ1-1
V: TRBV20-1
DNA: TGCAGTGCTAGGAGGTCTGAAGCTTTCTTT
CDR3: CSARRSEAFF